The present TCR beta chain was sequenced within a study of blood T cell repertoires in COVID-19. The repertoire was sequenced with immunoSEQ multiplex PCR; TCRdb's copy has only in-frame clones and lacks some. The sample carries approximately 310,000 clones, approximately 85% recorded once. In germline, CDR1 is SGHRS, CDR2 YFSETQ. The CDR3 has 16 amino acids. Trimming stripped 0 bases from V and 2 bases from J, with 12 bases between. This TCR derives from a man aged 30-40 years who had recovered from COVID-19. Sequencing input: PBMCs or T cells enriched from blood (not recorded which). The chain recombines TRBV5-1 with TRBJ1-3; the D is unclear. CDR3 sequence (DNA): TGCGCCAGCAGCTTGGCCTCGGGTGATCCTGGAAACACCATATATTTT. The encoded protein is CASSLASGDPGNTIYF.